A single sample is the source of the 18 T cell receptor beta chains below, sequenced in a study of cytomegalovirus exposure and HLA in healthy donors. 60 Vbeta and 13 Jbeta primers were used in PCR. Assay: immunoSEQ multiplex PCR; the TCRdb copy retains only in-frame clones and omits some. Here the sample spans some 140,000 clones, roughly four fifths being singletons. Specimen: PBMCs. These receptors came from a woman aged 50 to 60 in good health and CMV-seropositive.

This rearrangement joins TRBV10-3 to TRBJ2-7; TRBD2 agrees at 7 bases. CDR1 and CDR2 from the germline V gene are ENHRY and SYGVKD. V lost 5 bases to trimming and J lost 4 bases; unmatched junction nucleotides: 8. The CDR3 loop spans 14 amino acids. The CDR3 is CAISRGGGTYEQYF. The CDR3 nucleotides are TGTGCCATCAGTAGGGGCGGGGGAACGTACGAGCAGTACTTC.

The genes are TRBV6-1 and TRBJ1-2; D perhaps matches TRBD1 (6 bases). CDR1 is MNHNS and CDR2 is SASEGT in the germline V gene. V lost 7 bases, J lost 7 bases, and 22 bases lay in between. CDR3 length: 15 residues. The CDR3 loop reads CASTLERGDYRGYTF. The CDR3 nucleotides read TGTGCCAGCACCCTCGAGAGGGGGGACTATCGTGGCTACACCTTC.

Ten or more counts support this clone. This sequence joins TRBV13 and TRBJ2-1; TRBD2 aligns across 8 bases. CDR3 length: 15 residues. V trimming: 2 bases; J trimming: 3 bases; junction bases outside the gene matches: 3. In germline, CDR1 is PRHDT, CDR2 FYEKMQ (reference sequence). CDR3 in DNA: TGTGCCAGCAGCTTACAGCGGGGGATCTACAATGAGCAGTTCTTC. It codes for CASSLQRGIYNEQFF.

V gene TRBV7-2 combines with J gene TRBJ1-2; tentatively, D is TRBD1 (5 bases). Germline V gives CDR1 SGHTA, CDR2 FQGNSA. The CDR3 loop spans 14 amino acids. V shed 3 bases and J shed 5 bases, with 13 bases lying between them. CDR3 region: CASSFRGMDYGYTF. Here the CDR3 DNA reads TGTGCCAGCAGCTTTCGGGGGATGGATTATGGCTACACCTTC.

The V gene is TRBV5-1, the J gene TRBJ1-4; TRBD1 is a possible D gene (5 bases). The CDR3 contains 13 residues. Germline assignment: CDR1 SGHRS and CDR2 YFSETQ. Trimming removed 3 bases from V and 11 bases from J, with 14 bases in between. The CDR3 DNA follows: TGCGCCAGCAGCTCGGAAACCCGGGGGAAACTGTTTTTT. Translation: CASSSETRGKLFF.

The chain is built from TRBV7-6 and TRBJ1-5, with no clear D. This CDR3 contains 14 residues. Trimming cost V 5 bases and J 2 bases, with 10 bases left between them. From germline, CDR1 is SGHVS and CDR2 FNYEAQ. CDR3 amino acids: CASSPDPGNQPQHF. The CDR3 nucleotides read TGTGCCAGCAGCCCCGATCCGGGCAATCAGCCCCAGCATTTT.

The rearrangement joins TRBV2 to TRBJ2-1; 12 positions agree with TRBD2. This CDR3 comprises 14 residues. V gave up 6 bases and J gave up 7 bases; unmatched junction bases: 4. Germline V gene data show CDR1 as SNHLY and CDR2 as FYNNEI. The DNA for the CDR3 is TGTGCCAGCAGCCGACTAGCGGGGGAAAATGAGCAGTTCTTC. Translated: CASSRLAGENEQFF. Full variable domain (remainder filled in from reference TRBV2 and TRBJ2-1): EPEVTQTPSHQVTQMGQEVILRCVPISNHLYFYWYRQILGQKVEFLVSFYNNEISEKSEIFDDQFSVERPDGSNFTLKIRSTKLEDSAMYFCASSRLAGENEQFFGPGTRLTVL.

About this clone itself: Compared with germline, one end of the junction differs, possibly owing to a read error. This chain connects TRBV14 to TRBJ2-6; TRBD1 is a possible D gene (6 bases). There are 15 residues in the CDR3. Germline lookup yields CDR1 SGHDN and CDR2 FVKESK. CDR3 region: CVSSDTGSGANVLTF. The CDR3 DNA is TGTGTCAGCAGCGATACAGGGTCCGGGGCCAACGTCCTGACTTTC.

The genes are TRBV30 and TRBJ1-4; weak D call: TRBD1 (5 bases). V was pared by 2 bases and J by 3 bases, with 10 bases between. The CDR3 has 14 residues. Germline V CDR1 and CDR2: GTSNPN, SVGIG (reference sequence). The CDR3 spells CAWSPWGANEKLFF. CDR3 DNA: TGTGCCTGGAGTCCCTGGGGGGCTAATGAAAAACTGTTTTTT.

The chain is built from TRBV6-6 and TRBJ2-7, with 11 bases identical to TRBD1. Germline values: CDR1 MNHNY, CDR2 SVGAGI (reference sequence). The CDR3 is 14 residues long. With 2 bases clipped from V and 3 bases from J, the junction kept 0 bases outside the gene matches. The CDR3 reads CASSYGTGGYEQYF. CDR3 coding DNA: TGTGCCAGCAGTTACGGGACAGGGGGCTACGAGCAGTACTTC.

This chain connects TRBV15 to TRBJ1-3; 9 nucleotides match TRBD1. The V segment lost 3 bases and the J segment 4 bases; nucleotides outside the gene matches: 4. CDR1 is LNHNV, CDR2 YYDKDF, per germline (reference sequence). The CDR3 is 15 residues long. The DNA of the CDR3 is TGTGCCACCAGCAGGGACAGGGGTAAAGGAAACACCATATATTTT. The encoded protein is CATSRDRGKGNTIYF.

DNA for the CDR3: TGTGCCTGGAGTGTCGGGTCGGGGAGGAACACTGAAGCTTTCTTT. Translated, it gives CAWSVGSGRNTEAFF. J is TRBJ1-1 and V is TRBV30; D not resolved. The germline V gene has CDR1 GTSNPN and CDR2 SVGIG (reference sequence). The CDR3 runs to 15 residues. V lost 0 bases and J lost 1, with 12 bases in between.

The rearrangement links TRBV5-1 to TRBJ1-6; D not resolved. Germline-derived CDR1 and CDR2 are SGHRS and YFSETQ. This CDR3 has 14 amino acids. Trimming took off 2 bases at V and 8 bases at J, with 11 bases between the two ends. Written as DNA, the CDR3 is TGCGCCAGCAGCTTTACGGATGAGGATTCACCCCTCCACTTT. It specifies CASSFTDEDSPLHF.

This clone was seen only a few times. This sequence joins TRBV6-5 and TRBJ1-1; no definite D call. This CDR3 comprises 15 residues. Germline loops: CDR1 MNHEY, CDR2 SVGAGI. Trimming removed 0 bases from V and 0 bases from J, with 8 bases in between. The CDR3 loop is CASSYSMRMNTEAFF. CDR3 in DNA: TGTGCCAGCAGTTACTCGATGCGGATGAACACTGAAGCTTTCTTT.

The V and J genes are TRBV11-2 and TRBJ2-5; tentative D call: TRBD2 (5 bases). The CDR3 length is 16 residues. Germline V gene lookup returns CDR1 SGHAT and CDR2 FQNNGV. Deletions cut 3 bases from V and 4 bases from J, with 18 bases between. This chain's CDR3 is CASSLIRGLVAETQYF. As DNA, the CDR3 is TGTGCCAGCAGCTTGATCCGCGGGCTAGTAGCAGAGACCCAGTACTTC. Complete variable domain (other parts from reference TRBV11-2 and TRBJ2-5): EAGVAQSPRYKIIEKRQSVAFWCNPISGHATLYWYQQILGQGPKLLIQFQNNGVVDDSQLPKDRFSAERLKGVDSTLKIQPAKLEDSAVYLCASSLIRGLVAETQYFGPGTRLLVL.

The CDR3 here is CASNLDSNQPQHF. The CDR3 DNA is TGTGCCAGCAACCTAGACAGCAATCAGCCCCAGCATTTT. The chain has TRBV2 and TRBJ1-5; no firm D call. This CDR3 region has 13 residues. Trimming pared 7 bases from V and 1 base from J, leaving 8 bases between. Per the germline V gene, CDR1 is SNHLY and CDR2 is FYNNEI.

The rearrangement uses TRBV7-8 and TRBJ2-4; no firm D call. This CDR3 has 17 amino acids. V was shortened by 4 bases and J by 1 base, with 17 bases between the two germline ends. Germline-derived CDR1 and CDR2 are SGHVS and FQNEAQ. The CDR3 nucleotides read TGTGCCAGCAGCTCTCAGGCCAGTCCCCTCGCCAAAAACATTCAGTACTTC. It is translated as CASSSQASPLAKNIQYF.

V usage is TRBV19 and J usage is TRBJ1-1, with a tentative D call TRBD1 (5 bases). Trimming removed 3 bases at V and 2 bases at J, with 10 bases between. The CDR3 spans 14 residues. Germline V gives CDR1 LNHDA, CDR2 SQIVND (reference sequence). CDR3 in DNA: TGTGCCAGTAGTATCTCCAGGGCAAACACTGAAGCTTTCTTT. As protein: CASSISRANTEAFF.